The 21 T cell receptor beta chains below were found in one sample sequenced in a study of PD-1 blockade in mismatch repair-deficient tumors. Here immunoSEQ multiplex PCR was the method, and the copy in TCRdb shows in-frame clones only, minus some. The sample consists of 30,000 to 35,000 clones, over 80% of them appearing once. The sample here was PBMCs, taken roughly 6 weeks after starting pembrolizumab. These receptors were collected from an adult with mismatch repair-deficient cancer.

V usage is TRBV6-5 and J usage is TRBJ1-2, with 11 bases aligning to TRBD1. This CDR3 has 14 residues. Germline V gene lookup returns CDR1 MNHEY and CDR2 SVGAGI. V lost 6 bases and J lost 6; bases outside the gene matches: 6. CDR3 protein: CASSGTGGWNGYTF. The CDR3 region has the DNA TGTGCCAGCAGCGGGACAGGGGGTTGGAATGGCTACACCTTC.

The chain recombines TRBV25-1 with TRBJ2-3; no firm D call. The CDR3 is 14 amino acids. Germline V gives CDR1 MGHDK, CDR2 SYGVNS. Trimming shortened V by 4 bases and J by 2 bases, and 10 bases separated the two germline ends. The DNA of the CDR3 is TGTGCCAGCAGTGCCTACTCTCTCACAGATACGCAGTATTTT. Protein: CASSAYSLTDTQYF.

This sequence joins TRBV10-3 and TRBJ1-5; D unresolved. V lost 8 bases and J lost 6, with 17 bases in between. The CDR3 extends over 14 amino acids. Per the germline V gene, CDR1 is ENHRY and CDR2 is SYGVKD. The CDR3 DNA reads TGTGCCATCGCCCTGGGAGGAGTGGGTCAGCCCCAGCATTTT. It is translated as CAIALGGVGQPQHF.

The rearrangement joins TRBV5-6 to TRBJ2-1, with 8 positions matching TRBD2. The junction had 6 bases not matched to a gene; V was cut back by 0 bases and J by 7 bases. This CDR3 region has 15 residues. The germline V gene has CDR1 SGHDT and CDR2 YYEEEE. CDR3 loop: CASSLGGTRINEQFF. CDR3 nucleotides: TGTGCCAGCAGCTTGGGGGGGACTAGAATAAATGAGCAGTTCTTC.

V usage is TRBV19 and J usage is TRBJ1-1, with a weak D call TRBD1 (6 bases). V gave up 5 bases and J gave up 0 bases, with 10 bases separating them. Germline loops: CDR1 LNHDA, CDR2 SQIVND (reference sequence). The length of the CDR3 is 14 residues. The DNA for the CDR3 is TGTGCCAGTAGTCTCGGGACATTGAACACTGAAGCTTTCTTT. It yields the protein CASSLGTLNTEAFF.

The chain has TRBV7-3 and TRBJ2-1, with D possibly being TRBD2 (6 bases). The CDR3 runs to 15 residues. Trimming removed 3 bases from V and 2 bases from J, with 11 bases in between. Germline V gives CDR1 SGHTA, CDR2 FQGTGA. CDR3: CASSFGTGAYNEQFF. The CDR3 nucleotides are TGTGCCAGCAGCTTCGGGACGGGGGCCTACAATGAGCAGTTCTTC.

The V and J genes are TRBV9 and TRBJ2-1, with 9 bases that match TRBD2. The CDR3 has 17 amino acids. After removal of 2 bases from V and 6 bases from J, the junction contained 12 bases not matched to a gene. Germline lookup yields CDR1 SGDLS and CDR2 YYNGEE. CDR3 sequence: CASSVSTPLAGFNEQFF. CDR3 sequence (DNA): TGTGCCAGCAGCGTCTCTACCCCCCTAGCGGGATTCAATGAGCAGTTCTTC.

V and J are TRBV6-5 and TRBJ2-1; D remains ambiguous. The CDR3 is 16 amino acids. Trimming shortened V by 4 bases and J by 0 bases, and 13 bases separated the two germline ends. Per the germline V gene, CDR1 is MNHEY and CDR2 is SVGAGI. CDR3 DNA: TGTGCCAGCAGTTCCCTTAATCCCGGCTCCTACAATGAGCAGTTCTTC. Translated: CASSSLNPGSYNEQFF.

The chain has TRBV5-1 and TRBJ2-3; D perhaps matches TRBD1 (6 bases). CDR3 length: 13 residues. Trimming left V 6 bases short and J 2 bases short, with 10 bases between. CDR1 and CDR2 (germline): SGHRS, YFSETQ. This CDR3 reads CASTGVFTDTQYF. The CDR3 DNA follows: TGCGCCAGCACAGGGGTGTTCACAGATACGCAGTATTTT. The full variable domain, in which reference TRBV5-1 and TRBJ2-3 provide the parts outside the CDR3, is KAGVTQTPRYLIKTRGQQVTLSCSPISGHRSVSWYQQTPGQGLQFLFEYFSETQRNKGNFPGRFSGRQFSNSRSEMNVSTLELGDSALYLCASTGVFTDTQYFGPGTRLTVL.

The V gene is TRBV19, the J gene TRBJ2-2; 9 bases match TRBD2. The CDR3 is made up of 15 amino acids. With V trimmed by 7 bases and J by 7 bases, 10 bases remained unmatched. CDR1 LNHDA and CDR2 SQIVND come from the germline V gene (reference sequence). CDR3 DNA: TGTGCCAGTACATATGTAGCGGGAGTGAACGGGGAGCTGTTTTTT. The encoded protein is CASTYVAGVNGELFF.

The chain employs TRBV2 and TRBJ1-2; D gene ambiguous. V lost 5 bases and J 4 bases, leaving 17 bases between the germline ends. The CDR3 has 15 residues. In germline, CDR1 is SNHLY, CDR2 FYNNEI. CDR3 region: CASSFTGSQSYGYTF. Written as DNA, the CDR3 is TGTGCCAGCAGTTTTACCGGGTCTCAGTCCTATGGCTACACCTTC.

This chain joins TRBV11-2 and TRBJ2-2; D is possibly TRBD2 (6 bases). V lost 0 bases, J lost 9 bases, and 14 bases lay in between. The germline V gene encodes CDR1 SGHAT and CDR2 FQNNGV. CDR3 length: 15 residues. CDR3 nucleotides: TGTGCCAGCAGCTTAGATCCCCTAGCGACCTGGGAGCTGTTTTTT. It is translated as CASSLDPLATWELFF.

This chain links TRBV21-1 with TRBJ2-3; TRBD2, the table's D call, was not compared with the DNA. TRBV21-1 is annotated as a pseudogene. CDR3 length: 19 amino acids. The CDR3 region is CASSKACGRGGKCTDTQYF. In DNA form, the CDR3 reads TGTGCCAGCAGCAAAGCGTGCGGGAGAGGGGGTAAGTGCACAGATACGCAGTATTTT.

This clone has a handful of counts. The J gene is TRBJ2-7, the V gene TRBV11-3; 8 positions match TRBD2. The J segment lost 1 base and the V segment lost 2 bases, leaving 1 base of the junction unmatched. The CDR3 extends over 14 amino acids. The germline CDR1 and CDR2 sequences are SGHNT and YENEEA. The CDR3 loop reads CASSLTSGSYEQYF. The CDR3 region has the DNA TGTGCCAGCAGCTTAACTAGCGGTTCCTACGAGCAGTACTTC. Full variable domain (outside the CDR3, taken from reference TRBV11-3 and TRBJ2-7): EAGVVQSPRYKIIEKKQPVAFWCNPISGHNTLYWYLQNLGQGPELLIRYENEEAVDDSQLPKDRFSAERLKGVDSTLKIQPAELGDSAVYLCASSLTSGSYEQYFGPGTRLTVT.

This chain links TRBV11-2 with TRBJ1-6; tentative D call: TRBD1 (5 bases). Germline loops: CDR1 SGHAT, CDR2 FQNNGV. V lost 2 bases, J lost 6 bases, and 8 bases lay in between. This CDR3 contains 14 residues. CDR3 protein: CASSLYRFNSPLHF. For the CDR3, the DNA is TGTGCCAGCAGCTTATACAGGTTTAATTCACCCCTCCACTTT. The full variable domain, rest sourced from reference TRBV11-2 and TRBJ1-6, is EAGVAQSPRYKIIEKRQSVAFWCNPISGHATLYWYQQILGQGPKLLIQFQNNGVVDDSQLPKDRFSAERLKGVDSTLKIQPAKLEDSAVYLCASSLYRFNSPLHFGNGTRLTVT.

V is TRBV11-2 and J is TRBJ1-4; the match to TRBD1 covers 8 bases. CDR1 is SGHAT, CDR2 FQNNGV, per germline. V lost 0 bases, J lost 6 bases, and 9 bases stayed unmatched. This CDR3 has 17 amino acids. The CDR3 sequence: CASSLDTWGRGHEKLFF. DNA of the CDR3: TGTGCCAGCAGCTTAGATACATGGGGCAGGGGGCATGAAAAACTGTTTTTT.

The rearrangement uses TRBV7-6 and TRBJ2-5; D perhaps matches TRBD2 (5 bases). CDR3 size: 13 residues. V dropped 8 bases and J dropped 4 bases, with 14 bases sitting between them. Germline assignment: CDR1 SGHVS and CDR2 FNYEAQ. CDR3 residues: CASQPRRTETQYF. CDR3 in DNA: TGTGCCAGCCAGCCCAGGAGGACAGAGACCCAGTACTTC.

In its sample, this clone was seen a few times. This sequence joins TRBV28 and TRBJ2-7; D is possibly TRBD1 (6 bases). Germline CDR1 and CDR2: MDHEN and SYDVKM. The CDR3 has 15 residues. Trimming left V 5 bases short and J 0 bases short, with 14 bases between. The CDR3 DNA reads TGTGCCAGCAGTCCCCCGACAGGACTCTCCTACGAGCAGTACTTC. Residues: CASSPPTGLSYEQYF.

The CDR3 DNA follows: TGTGCCAGCAGTCGCCTGACAGCCTCAAGCAATCAGCCCCAGCATTTT. Its protein product is CASSRLTASSNQPQHF. The V call is TRBV2, the J call TRBJ1-5; weak D call: TRBD1 (5 bases). The V end was cut by 5 bases, the J end by 1 base, with 15 bases between. Germline CDR1 is SNHLY and CDR2 is FYNNEI. CDR3 length: 16 residues.

The chain joins TRBV6-5 to TRBJ2-7; TRBD1 aligns across 10 bases. The germline V gene encodes CDR1 MNHEY and CDR2 SVGAGI. The junction had 6 bases not matched to a gene; V was cut back by 6 bases and J by 4 bases. The CDR3 runs 14 residues. The CDR3 loop is CASRYDRGQYEQYF. CDR3 nucleotide sequence: TGTGCCAGCAGATATGACAGGGGGCAATACGAGCAGTACTTC.

This chain uses TRBV28 with TRBJ2-7; 9 bases agree with TRBD1. The length of the CDR3 is 15 residues. Germline V gives CDR1 MDHEN, CDR2 SYDVKM. Losses at the gene ends were 5 bases for V and 0 bases for J; bases not matched to a gene: 5. The CDR3 DNA sequence: TGTGCCAGCAGTCTAACAGGGGGCACCTCCTACGAGCAGTACTTC. Translated: CASSLTGGTSYEQYF.